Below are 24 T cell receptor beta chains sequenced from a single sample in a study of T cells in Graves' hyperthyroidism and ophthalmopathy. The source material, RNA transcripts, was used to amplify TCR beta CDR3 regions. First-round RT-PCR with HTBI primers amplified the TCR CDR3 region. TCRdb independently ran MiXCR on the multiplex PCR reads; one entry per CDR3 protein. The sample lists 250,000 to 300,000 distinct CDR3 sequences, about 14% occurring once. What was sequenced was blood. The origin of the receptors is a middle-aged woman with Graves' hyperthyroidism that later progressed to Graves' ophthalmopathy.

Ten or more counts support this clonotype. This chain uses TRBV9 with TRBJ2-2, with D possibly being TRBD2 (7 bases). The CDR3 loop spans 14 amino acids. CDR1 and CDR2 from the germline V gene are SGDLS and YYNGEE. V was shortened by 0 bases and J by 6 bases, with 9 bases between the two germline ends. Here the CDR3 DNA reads TGTGCCAGCAGCGTAGTGGGGGGGCCCGGGGAGCTGTTTTTT. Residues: CASSVVGGPGELFF.

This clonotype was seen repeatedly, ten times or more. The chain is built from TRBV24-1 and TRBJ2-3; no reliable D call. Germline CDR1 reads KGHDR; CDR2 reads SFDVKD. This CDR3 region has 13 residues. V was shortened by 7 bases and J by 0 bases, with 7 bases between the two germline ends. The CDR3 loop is CATRTSSTDTQYF. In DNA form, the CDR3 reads TGTGCCACCAGGACGAGTAGCACAGATACGCAGTATTTT.

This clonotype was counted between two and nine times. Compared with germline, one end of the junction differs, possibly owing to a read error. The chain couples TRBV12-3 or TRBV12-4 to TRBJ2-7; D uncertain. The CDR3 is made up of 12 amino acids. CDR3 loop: CASAMGTYGQYF. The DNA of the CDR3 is TGTGCCAGCGCTATGGGAACCTACGGGCAGTACTTC.

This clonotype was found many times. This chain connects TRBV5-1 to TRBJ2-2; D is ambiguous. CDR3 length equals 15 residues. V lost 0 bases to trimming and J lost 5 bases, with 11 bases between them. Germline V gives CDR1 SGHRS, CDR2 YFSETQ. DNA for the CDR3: TGCGCCAGCAGCTTGGCCCTGTCCCCAACCGGGGAGCTGTTTTTT. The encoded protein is CASSLALSPTGELFF.

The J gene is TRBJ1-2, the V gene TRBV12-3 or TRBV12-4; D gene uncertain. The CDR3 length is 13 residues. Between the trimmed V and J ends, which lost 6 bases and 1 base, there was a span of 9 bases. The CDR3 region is CASRSRGNYGYTF. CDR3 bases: TGTGCCAGCAGGTCGCGGGGTAACTATGGCTACACCTTC.

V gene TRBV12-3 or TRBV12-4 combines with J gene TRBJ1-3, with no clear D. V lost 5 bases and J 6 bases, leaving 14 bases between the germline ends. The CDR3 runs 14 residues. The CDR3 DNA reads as TGTGCCAGCAGTCTCCCCCTCCTGGAAAACACCATATATTTT. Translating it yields CASSLPLLENTIYF.

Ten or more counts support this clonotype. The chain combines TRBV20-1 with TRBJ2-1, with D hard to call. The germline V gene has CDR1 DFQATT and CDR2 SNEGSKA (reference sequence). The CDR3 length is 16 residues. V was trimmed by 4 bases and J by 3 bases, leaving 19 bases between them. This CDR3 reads CSAIIKGGGIYNEQFF. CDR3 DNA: TGCAGTGCTATAATAAAGGGTGGTGGGATCTACAATGAGCAGTTCTTC.

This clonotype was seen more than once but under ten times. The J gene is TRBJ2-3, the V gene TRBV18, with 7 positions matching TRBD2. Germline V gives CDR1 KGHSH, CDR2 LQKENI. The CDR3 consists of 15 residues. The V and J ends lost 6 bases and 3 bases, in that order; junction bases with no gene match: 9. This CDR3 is CASSPGEGLTDTQYF. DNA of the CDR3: TGTGCCAGCTCCCCCGGGGAGGGGTTAACAGATACGCAGTATTTT. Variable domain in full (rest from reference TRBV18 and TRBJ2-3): NAGVMQNPRHLVRRRGQEARLRCSPMKGHSHVYWYRQLPEEGLKFMVYLQKENIIDESGMPKERFSAEFPKEGPSILRIQQVVRGDSAAYFCASSPGEGLTDTQYFGPGTRLTVL.

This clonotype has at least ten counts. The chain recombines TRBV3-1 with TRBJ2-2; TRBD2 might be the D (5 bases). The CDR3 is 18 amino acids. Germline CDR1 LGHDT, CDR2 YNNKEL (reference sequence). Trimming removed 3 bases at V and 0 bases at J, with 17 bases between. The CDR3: CASSHRIWSGTNTGELFF. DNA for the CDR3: TGTGCCAGCAGCCATCGAATCTGGAGCGGAACGAACACCGGGGAGCTGTTTTTT.

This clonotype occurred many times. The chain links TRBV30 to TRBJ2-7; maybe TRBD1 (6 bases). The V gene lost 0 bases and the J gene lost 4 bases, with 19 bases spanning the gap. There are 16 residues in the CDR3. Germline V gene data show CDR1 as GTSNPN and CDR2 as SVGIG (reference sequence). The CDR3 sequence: CAWSVGGQNPKYEQYF. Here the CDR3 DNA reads TGTGCCTGGAGTGTTGGGGGCCAAAACCCGAAATACGAGCAGTACTTC.

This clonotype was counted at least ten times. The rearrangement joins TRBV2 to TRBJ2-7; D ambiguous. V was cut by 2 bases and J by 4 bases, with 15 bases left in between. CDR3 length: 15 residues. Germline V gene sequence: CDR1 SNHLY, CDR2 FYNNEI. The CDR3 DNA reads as TGTGCCAGCAGTGAACCCCGGTACTTCGGTTACGAGCAGTACTTC. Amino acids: CASSEPRYFGYEQYF.

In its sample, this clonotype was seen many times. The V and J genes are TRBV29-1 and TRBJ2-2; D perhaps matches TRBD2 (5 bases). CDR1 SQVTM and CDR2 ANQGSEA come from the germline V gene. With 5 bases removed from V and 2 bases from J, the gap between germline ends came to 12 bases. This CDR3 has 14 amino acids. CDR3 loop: CSVRGQKNTGELFF. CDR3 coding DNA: TGCAGCGTTCGAGGGCAGAAAAACACCGGGGAGCTGTTTTTT.

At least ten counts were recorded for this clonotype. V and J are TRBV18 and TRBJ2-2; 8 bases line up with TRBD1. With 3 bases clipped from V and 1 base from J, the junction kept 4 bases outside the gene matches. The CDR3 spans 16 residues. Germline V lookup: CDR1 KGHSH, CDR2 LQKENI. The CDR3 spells CASSPRQGRNTGELFF. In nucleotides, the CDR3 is TGTGCCAGCTCACCCCGACAGGGGAGGAACACCGGGGAGCTGTTTTTT. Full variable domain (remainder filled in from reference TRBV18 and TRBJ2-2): NAGVMQNPRHLVRRRGQEARLRCSPMKGHSHVYWYRQLPEEGLKFMVYLQKENIIDESGMPKERFSAEFPKEGPSILRIQQVVRGDSAAYFCASSPRQGRNTGELFFGEGSRLTVL.

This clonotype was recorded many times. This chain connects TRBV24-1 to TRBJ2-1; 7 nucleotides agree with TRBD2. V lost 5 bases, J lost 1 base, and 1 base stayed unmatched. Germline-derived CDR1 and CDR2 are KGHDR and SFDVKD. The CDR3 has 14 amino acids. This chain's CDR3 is CATSAGGSYNEQFF. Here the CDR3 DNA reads TGTGCCACCAGTGCGGGGGGTTCCTACAATGAGCAGTTCTTC.

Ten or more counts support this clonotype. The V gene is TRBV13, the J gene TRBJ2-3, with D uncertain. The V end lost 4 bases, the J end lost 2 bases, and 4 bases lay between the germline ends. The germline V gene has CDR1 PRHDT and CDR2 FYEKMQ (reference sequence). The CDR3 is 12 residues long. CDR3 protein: CASSYHTDTQYF. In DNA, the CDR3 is TGTGCCAGCAGCTATCACACAGATACGCAGTATTTT.

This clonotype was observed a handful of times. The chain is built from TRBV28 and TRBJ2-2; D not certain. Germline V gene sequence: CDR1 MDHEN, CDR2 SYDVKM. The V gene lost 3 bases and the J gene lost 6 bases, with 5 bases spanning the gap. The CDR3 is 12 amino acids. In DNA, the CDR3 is TGTGCCAGCAGTTTTGTGTCCGGGGAGCTGTTTTTT. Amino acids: CASSFVSGELFF.

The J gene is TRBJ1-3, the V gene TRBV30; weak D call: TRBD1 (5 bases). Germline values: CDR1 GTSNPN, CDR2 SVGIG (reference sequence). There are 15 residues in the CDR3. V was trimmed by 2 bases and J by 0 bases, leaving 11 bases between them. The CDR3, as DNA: TGTGCCTGGAGTAAAGACAGCTTCTCTGGAAACACCATATATTTT. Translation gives CAWSKDSFSGNTIYF.

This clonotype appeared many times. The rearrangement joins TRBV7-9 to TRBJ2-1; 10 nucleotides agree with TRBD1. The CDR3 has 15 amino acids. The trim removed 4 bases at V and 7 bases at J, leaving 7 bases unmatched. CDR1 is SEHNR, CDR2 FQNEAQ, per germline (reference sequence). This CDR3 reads CASSYDRDRGNEQFF. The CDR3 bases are TGTGCCAGCAGCTACGACCGGGACAGGGGAAATGAGCAGTTCTTC.

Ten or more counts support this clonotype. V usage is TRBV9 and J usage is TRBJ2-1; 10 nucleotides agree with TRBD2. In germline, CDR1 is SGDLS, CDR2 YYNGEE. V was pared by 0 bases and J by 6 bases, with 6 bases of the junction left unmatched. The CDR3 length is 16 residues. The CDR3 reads CASSVASGRVINEQFF. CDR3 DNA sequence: TGTGCCAGCAGCGTAGCTAGCGGGAGAGTAATCAATGAGCAGTTCTTC. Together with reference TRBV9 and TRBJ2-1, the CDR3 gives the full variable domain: DSGVTQTPKHLITATGQRVTLRCSPRSGDLSVYWYQQSLDQGLQFLIQYYNGEERAKGNILERFSAQQFPDLHSELNLSSLELGDSALYFCASSVASGRVINEQFFGPGTRLTVL.

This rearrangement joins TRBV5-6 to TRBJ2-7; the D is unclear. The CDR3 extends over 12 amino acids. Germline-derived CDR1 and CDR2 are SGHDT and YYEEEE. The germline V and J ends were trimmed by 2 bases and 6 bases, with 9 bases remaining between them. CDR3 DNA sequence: TGTGCCAGCAGCTTATACAGCTCCGAGCAGTACTTC. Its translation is CASSLYSSEQYF.

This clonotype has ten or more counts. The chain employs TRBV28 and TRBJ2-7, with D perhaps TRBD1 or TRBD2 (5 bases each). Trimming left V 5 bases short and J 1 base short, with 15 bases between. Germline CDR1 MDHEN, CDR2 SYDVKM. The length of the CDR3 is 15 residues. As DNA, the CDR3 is TGTGCCAGCAGTGCGACCGGGACCCTGTCCTACGAGCAGTACTTC. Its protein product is CASSATGTLSYEQYF.

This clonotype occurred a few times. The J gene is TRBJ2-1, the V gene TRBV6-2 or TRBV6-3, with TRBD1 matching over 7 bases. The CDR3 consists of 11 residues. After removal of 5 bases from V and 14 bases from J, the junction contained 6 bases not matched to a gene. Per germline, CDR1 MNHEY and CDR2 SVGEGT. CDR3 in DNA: TGTGCCAGCAGTCTAGACAGGGCGAAGTTCTTC. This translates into CASSLDRAKFF.

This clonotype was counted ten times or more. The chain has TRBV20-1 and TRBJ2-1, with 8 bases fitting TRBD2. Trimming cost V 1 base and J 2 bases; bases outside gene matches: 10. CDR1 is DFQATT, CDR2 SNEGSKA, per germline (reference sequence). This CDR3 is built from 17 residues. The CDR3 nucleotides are TGCAGTGCTAGAGGGGTGAGAGCGGGAGAAGCCTACAATGAGCAGTTCTTC. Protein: CSARGVRAGEAYNEQFF.

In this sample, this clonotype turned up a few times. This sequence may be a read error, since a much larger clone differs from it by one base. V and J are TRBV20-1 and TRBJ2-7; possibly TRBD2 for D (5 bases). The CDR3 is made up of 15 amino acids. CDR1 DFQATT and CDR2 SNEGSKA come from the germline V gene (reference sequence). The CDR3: CGASTPGGSSYEQYF. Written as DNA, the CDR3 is TGCGGTGCTAGCACCCCTGGCGGGTCCTCCTACGAGCAGTACTTC.